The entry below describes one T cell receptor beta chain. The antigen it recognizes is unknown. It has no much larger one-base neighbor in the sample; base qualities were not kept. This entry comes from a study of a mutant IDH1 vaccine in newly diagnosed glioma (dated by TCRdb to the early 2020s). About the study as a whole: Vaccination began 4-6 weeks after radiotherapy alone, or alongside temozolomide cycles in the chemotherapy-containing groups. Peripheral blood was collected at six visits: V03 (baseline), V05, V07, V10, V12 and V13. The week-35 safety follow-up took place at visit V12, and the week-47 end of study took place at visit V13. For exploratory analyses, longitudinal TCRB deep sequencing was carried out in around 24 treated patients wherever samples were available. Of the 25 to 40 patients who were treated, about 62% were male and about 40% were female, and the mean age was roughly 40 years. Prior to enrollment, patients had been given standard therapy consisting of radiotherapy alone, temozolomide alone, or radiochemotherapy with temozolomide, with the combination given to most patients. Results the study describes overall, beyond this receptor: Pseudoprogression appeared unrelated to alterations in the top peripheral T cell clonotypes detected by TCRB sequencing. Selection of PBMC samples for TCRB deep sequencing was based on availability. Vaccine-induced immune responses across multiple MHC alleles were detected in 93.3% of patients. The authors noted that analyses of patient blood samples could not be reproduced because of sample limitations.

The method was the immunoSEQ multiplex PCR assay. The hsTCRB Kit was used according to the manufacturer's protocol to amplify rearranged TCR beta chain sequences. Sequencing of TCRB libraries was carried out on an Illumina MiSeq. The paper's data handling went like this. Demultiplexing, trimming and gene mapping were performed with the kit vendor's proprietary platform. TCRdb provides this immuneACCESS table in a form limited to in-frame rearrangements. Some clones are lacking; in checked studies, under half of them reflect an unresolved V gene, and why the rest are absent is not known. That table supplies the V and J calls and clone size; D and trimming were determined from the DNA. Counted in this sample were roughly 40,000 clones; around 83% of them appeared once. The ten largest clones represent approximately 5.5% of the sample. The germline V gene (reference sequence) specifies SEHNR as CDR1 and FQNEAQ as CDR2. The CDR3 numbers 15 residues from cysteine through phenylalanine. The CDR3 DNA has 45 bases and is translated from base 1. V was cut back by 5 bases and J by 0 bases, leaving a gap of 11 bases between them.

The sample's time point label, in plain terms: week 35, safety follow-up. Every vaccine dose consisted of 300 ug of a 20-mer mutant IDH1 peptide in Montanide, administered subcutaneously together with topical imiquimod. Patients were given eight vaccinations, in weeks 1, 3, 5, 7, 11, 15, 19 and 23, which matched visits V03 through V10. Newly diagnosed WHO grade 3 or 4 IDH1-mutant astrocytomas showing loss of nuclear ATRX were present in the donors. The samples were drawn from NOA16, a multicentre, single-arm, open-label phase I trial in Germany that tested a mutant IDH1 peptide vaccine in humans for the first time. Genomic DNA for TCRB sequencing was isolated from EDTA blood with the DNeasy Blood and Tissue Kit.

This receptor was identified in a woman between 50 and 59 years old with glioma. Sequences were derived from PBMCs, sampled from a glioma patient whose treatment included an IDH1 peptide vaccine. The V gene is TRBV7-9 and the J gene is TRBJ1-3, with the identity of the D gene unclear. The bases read TGTGCCAGCAGCCCAACTGGGAACTCTGGAAACACCATATATTTT. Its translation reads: CASSPTGNSGNTIYF.